This T cell receptor (beta chain) was found in a study of CD8 T cells in Susac syndrome. The CDR3 length is 14 residues. Between the trimmed V and J ends, which lost 4 bases and 5 bases, there was a span of 15 bases. Germline V gene lookup returns CDR1 SEHNR and CDR2 FQNEAQ (reference sequence). Random-hexamer reverse transcription was applied to roughly 0.5 to 1 ug RNA. From the immunoSEQ multiplex PCR reads, TCRdb called clonotypes with MiXCR, one entry per CDR3 protein. The data contain about 300,000 distinct CDR3 sequences, approximately 85% of them singletons. TCR beta was sequenced from blood CD8+ and CD4+ T cells.

The sequence was collected from a human donor with multiple sclerosis. The chain employs TRBV7-9 and TRBJ2-7, with D possibly TRBD2 on 5 matching bases. Sequenced: CD8+ T cells from PBMCs. This chain's CDR3 is CASSSGILVDEQYF. The CDR3 coding sequence is TGTGCCAGCAGCTCCGGGATCCTCGTCGACGAGCAGTACTTC.